This passage covers 30 T cell receptor beta chains from one sample sequenced in a study of OX40 agonist ivuxolimab in advanced cancers. Assay: immunoSEQ multiplex PCR; the TCRdb copy retains only in-frame clones and omits some. The sample lists roughly 70,000 clones, just under 90% seen once, with around 9.9% in the top ten. The starting material was CD4+ or CD8+ T cells sorted from blood, obtained in a trial of the OX40 agonist ivuxolimab. These receptors were taken from an adult with an advanced solid tumor such as melanoma, head and neck, liver or kidney cancer.

This clone was seen more than once but under ten times. The chain joins TRBV7-3 to TRBJ2-1, with 15 bases that match TRBD2. The germline CDR1 and CDR2 sequences are SGHTA and FQGTGA. Germline trimming cut 5 bases from V and 0 bases from J; bases unmatched to any gene: 11. The CDR3 sequence is 20 residues long. The DNA of the CDR3 is TGTGCCAGCAGCACCAAGGGGACTAGCGGGGGGCCGAGCTCCTACAATGAGCAGTTCTTC. Protein sequence: CASSTKGTSGGPSSYNEQFF.

The chain employs TRBV29-1 and TRBJ2-1; D gene uncertain. V was clipped by 4 bases and J by 3 bases, with 10 bases between them. Germline CDR1 is SQVTM and CDR2 is ANQGSEA. The CDR3 is 13 residues long. CDR3 nucleotides: TGCAGCGTTGGGGTGGCCCACTACAATGAGCAGTTCTTC. Translated, it gives CSVGVAHYNEQFF.

The sample holds a few counts of this clone. DNA for the CDR3: TGTGCCAGCAGCCAAGTGATGTATCAGCCCCAGCATTTT. Translation: CASSQVMYQPQHF. This chain joins TRBV4-2 and TRBJ1-5; D call uncertain. Germline assignment: CDR1 LGHNA and CDR2 YNFKEQ. The V gene lost 1 base and the J gene lost 5 bases, with 6 bases spanning the gap. This CDR3 region has 13 residues.

The V gene is TRBV14, the J gene TRBJ2-5; 8 bases line up with TRBD2. Per the germline V gene, CDR1 is SGHDN and CDR2 is FVKESK. The CDR3 runs 17 residues. V was clipped by 0 bases and J by 1 base; unmatched bases: 7. The CDR3 nucleotides are TGTGCCAGCAGCCAAGATACTAGCGGATTTCTCCAAGAGACCCAGTACTTC. Amino acids: CASSQDTSGFLQETQYF.

This chain uses TRBV19 with TRBJ1-1, with D possibly matching TRBD1 (6 bases). The germline V and J ends were trimmed by 3 bases and 5 bases, with 13 bases remaining between them. The CDR3 is made up of 14 amino acids. Germline loops: CDR1 LNHDA, CDR2 SQIVND (reference sequence). The CDR3 nucleotides read TGTGCCAGTAGTATCGGGGGGCTCTGGACTGAAGCTTTCTTT. The encoded protein is CASSIGGLWTEAFF.

This chain uses TRBV30 with TRBJ1-1, with D maybe TRBD1 (5 bases). Germline V gene lookup returns CDR1 GTSNPN and CDR2 SVGIG (reference sequence). V was shortened by 1 base and J by 11 bases, with 14 bases between the two germline ends. This CDR3 has 12 amino acids. The CDR3 region is CAWSDPDPGAFF. The CDR3 region has the DNA TGTGCCTGGAGTGATCCGGACCCAGGGGCTTTCTTT.

V usage is TRBV2 and J usage is TRBJ1-2, with a weak D call TRBD1 (6 bases). Germline CDR1 and CDR2: SNHLY and FYNNEI. The CDR3 totals 14 residues. DNA for the CDR3: TGTGTCACAGTCGGGACAAAACCCAACTATGGCTACACCTTC. Its protein is CVTVGTKPNYGYTF.

The V and J genes are TRBV11-2 and TRBJ2-2; 9 nucleotides line up with TRBD1. The germline V gene has CDR1 SGHAT and CDR2 FQNNGV. Trimming took 5 bases from V and 4 from J; bases not matched to a gene: 5. The CDR3 has 15 residues. This CDR3 is CASSHRGRGTGELFF. The CDR3 DNA is TGTGCCAGCAGCCACAGGGGGCGAGGCACCGGGGAGCTGTTTTTT.

V is TRBV4-1 and J is TRBJ1-2; 8 nucleotides agree with TRBD1. J was trimmed by 4 bases and V by 4 bases; bases with no gene match: 14. The CDR3 contains 17 residues. Per germline, CDR1 MGHRA and CDR2 YSYEKL. CDR3 in amino acids: CASSPPLGGTGSYGYTF. CDR3 nucleotides: TGCGCCAGCAGCCCTCCACTTGGCGGGACAGGCAGCTATGGCTACACCTTC.

The chain employs TRBV29-1 and TRBJ2-1, with a weak D call TRBD1 (6 bases). Trimming stripped 2 bases from V and 0 bases from J, with 8 bases between. This CDR3 is built from 14 residues. The germline CDR1 and CDR2 sequences are SQVTM and ANQGSEA. The CDR3 protein is CSVEQGLSYNEQFF. The CDR3 bases are TGCAGCGTTGAACAGGGGCTCTCCTACAATGAGCAGTTCTTC.

V gene TRBV19 combines with J gene TRBJ1-5; tentatively, D is TRBD1 (6 bases). This CDR3 has 13 residues. CDR1 is LNHDA, CDR2 SQIVND, per germline (reference sequence). Trimming pared 5 bases from V and 7 bases from J, leaving 12 bases between. In nucleotides, the CDR3 is TGTGCCAGTAGTCGGGGGGCCGGGCAGCCCCAGCATTTT. Encoded protein: CASSRGAGQPQHF.

This chain links TRBV6-6 with TRBJ1-2, with a possible D match to TRBD1 (6 bases). The V and J ends lost 6 bases and 5 bases respectively, with 13 bases between them. The CDR3 sequence is 13 residues long. Germline V CDR1 and CDR2: MNHNY, SVGAGI (reference sequence). In nucleotides, the CDR3 is TGTGCCAGCAGGGATGGACAGCCTTATGGCTACACCTTC. Encoded protein: CASRDGQPYGYTF.

This clone was picked up one time. CDR3 in amino acids: CASSDRGISQPQHF. The DNA of the CDR3 is TGTGCCAGCAGTGACAGGGGAATTAGTCAGCCCCAGCATTTT. The chain carries TRBV27 and TRBJ1-5; 8 bases are shared with TRBD1. The CDR3 extends over 14 amino acids. CDR1 is MNHEY, CDR2 SMNVEV, per germline (reference sequence). The junction had 6 bases not matched to a gene; V was cut back by 5 bases and J by 6 bases.

The chain couples TRBV7-9 to TRBJ2-5, with TRBD2 identical over 7 bases. V gave up 5 bases and J gave up 4 bases; unmatched junction bases: 7. The length of the CDR3 is 14 residues. Germline-derived CDR1 and CDR2 are SEHNR and FQNEAQ (reference sequence). The CDR3 coding sequence is TGTGCCAGCAGCGCCCGACTAGCCCCAGAGACCCAGTACTTC. Its protein product is CASSARLAPETQYF.

The chain couples TRBV27 to TRBJ2-7, with D uncertain. The CDR3 runs 12 residues. The V end lost 3 bases, the J end lost 6 bases, and 9 bases lay between the germline ends. CDR1 is MNHEY and CDR2 is SMNVEV in the germline V gene (reference sequence). The DNA for the CDR3 is TGTGCCAGCAGTTTTCCCTCGGGCGAGCAGTACTTC. Residues: CASSFPSGEQYF.

The chain is built from TRBV2 and TRBJ2-1, with D unresolved. This CDR3 region has 10 residues. Germline values: CDR1 SNHLY, CDR2 FYNNEI. Trimming cost V 4 bases and J 16 bases, with 11 bases left between them. In DNA, the CDR3 is TGTGCCAGCAGTGTAGGGCCATCCTTCTTC. Translating it yields CASSVGPSFF.

This chain connects TRBV27 to TRBJ2-3, with D unclear. From germline, CDR1 is MNHEY and CDR2 SMNVEV (reference sequence). The CDR3 runs 13 residues. V was trimmed by 4 bases and J by 0 bases, leaving 5 bases between them. CDR3 region: CASSSISTDTQYF. For the CDR3, the DNA is TGTGCCAGCAGTTCGATAAGCACAGATACGCAGTATTTT.

The gene calls are TRBV4-1 and TRBJ2-7; D might be TRBD1 (5 bases). The CDR3 contains 12 residues. V lost 5 bases, J lost 3 bases, and 8 bases lay in between. In germline, CDR1 is MGHRA, CDR2 YSYEKL. This CDR3 reads CASSDRNYEQYF. The CDR3 coding sequence is TGCGCCAGCAGCGACAGAAACTACGAGCAGTACTTC.

The genes are TRBV19 and TRBJ1-1; no clear D. Germline CDR1 is LNHDA and CDR2 is SQIVND (reference sequence). The CDR3 totals 16 residues. Trimming removed 5 bases from V and 0 bases from J, with 16 bases in between. The DNA for the CDR3 is TGTGCCAGTAGTGTCTGGGCAGGAGACATGAACACTGAAGCTTTCTTT. Its translation is CASSVWAGDMNTEAFF.

The V call is TRBV27, the J call TRBJ2-4, with 10 bases lining up with TRBD2. Germline loops: CDR1 MNHEY, CDR2 SMNVEV (reference sequence). V was pared by 1 base and J by 2 bases, with 5 bases of the junction left unmatched. The CDR3 spans 17 residues. CDR3 coding DNA: TGTGCCAGCAGTTTATTGGCTAGCGGGAGTTCCAAAAACATTCAGTACTTC. The encoded protein is CASSLLASGSSKNIQYF.

This chain uses TRBV9 with TRBJ2-3, with TRBD2 as a possible D gene (6 bases). The CDR3 contains 15 residues. V was shortened by 4 bases and J by 1 base, with 13 bases between the two germline ends. CDR1 and CDR2 (germline): SGDLS, YYNGEE. This chain's CDR3 is CASSFGTGGTDTQYF. The CDR3 DNA reads as TGTGCCAGCAGCTTTGGAACGGGGGGCACAGATACGCAGTATTTT.

In this sample, this clone turned up a few times. Other nucleotide sequences from this sample produce the same CDR3. This rearrangement joins TRBV10-2 to TRBJ2-7; D perhaps matches TRBD1 (5 bases). Deletions cut 0 bases from V and 2 bases from J, with 8 bases between. The germline gives CDR1 WSHSY, CDR2 SAAADI. The CDR3 extends over 14 amino acids. The CDR3 bases are TGCGCCAGCAGTGAGTCGTGGGGCCCCTACGAGCAGTACTTC. Protein sequence: CASSESWGPYEQYF.

The V call is TRBV27, the J call TRBJ2-7; TRBD1 matches 8 bases. CDR3 size: 14 residues. Trimming at V came to 4 bases and at J to 2 bases, leaving 4 bases not matched to a gene. Per germline, CDR1 MNHEY and CDR2 SMNVEV (reference sequence). The CDR3 reads CASSWTGSPYEQYF. In DNA form, the CDR3 reads TGTGCCAGCAGTTGGACAGGGTCCCCCTACGAGCAGTACTTC.

This chain links TRBV7-9 with TRBJ2-2; 7 bases fit TRBD2. V lost 4 bases, J lost 6 bases, and 8 bases stayed unmatched. The CDR3 is 15 amino acids. CDR1 and CDR2 (germline): SEHNR, FQNEAQ (reference sequence). DNA for the CDR3: TGTGCCAGCAGCTCGCTTGGGGGGGTTGCCGGGGAGCTGTTTTTT. Its protein is CASSSLGGVAGELFF.

The chain recombines TRBV19 with TRBJ1-5; weak D call: TRBD1 (6 bases). This CDR3 comprises 16 residues. Trimming left V 5 bases short and J 9 bases short, with 23 bases between. Germline values: CDR1 LNHDA, CDR2 SQIVND (reference sequence). CDR3 in DNA: TGTGCCAGTAGTGCCGACAGGTTTGGGGCCAATGCGCCCCAGCATTTT. Residues: CASSADRFGANAPQHF.

The chain couples TRBV9 to TRBJ2-2; 12 nucleotides align to TRBD2. The CDR3 is 17 amino acids. V lost 1 base to trimming and J lost 2 bases; unmatched junction nucleotides: 3. CDR1 is SGDLS and CDR2 is YYNGEE in the germline V gene. Here the CDR3 DNA reads TGTGCCAGCAGCGTAAAGACTAGCGGGGGAAACACCGGGGAGCTGTTTTTT. It yields the protein CASSVKTSGGNTGELFF.

The chain links TRBV27 to TRBJ1-1; D possibly corresponds to TRBD1 (6 bases). V was cut by 5 bases and J by 11 bases, with 15 bases left in between. From germline, CDR1 is MNHEY and CDR2 SMNVEV (reference sequence). The CDR3 totals 12 residues. CDR3 bases: TGTGCCAGCAGTCCGGGGGGGACAATTGCTTTCTTT. Translated, it gives CASSPGGTIAFF.

V usage is TRBV29-1 and J usage is TRBJ1-2; D unclear. The CDR3 loop spans 11 amino acids. The V gene's germline CDR1 is SQVTM and CDR2 ANQGSEA. Trimming stripped 3 bases from V and 7 bases from J, with 9 bases between. This chain's CDR3 is CSVDSRTGYTF. CDR3 nucleotide sequence: TGCAGCGTTGACTCCAGAACTGGCTACACCTTC.

The chain recombines TRBV29-1 with TRBJ2-7, with 8 bases fitting TRBD1. The germline V gene has CDR1 SQVTM and CDR2 ANQGSEA. This CDR3 spans 15 amino acids. J was trimmed by 2 bases and V by 2 bases; bases with no gene match: 8. Here the CDR3 reads CSVESRTGPAYEQYF. For the CDR3, the DNA is TGCAGCGTTGAAAGCCGGACAGGGCCGGCCTACGAGCAGTACTTC.

The chain recombines TRBV19 with TRBJ2-1; D uncertain. Germline loops: CDR1 LNHDA, CDR2 SQIVND (reference sequence). The V end lost 5 bases, the J end lost 3 bases, and 8 bases lay between the germline ends. CDR3 length equals 13 residues. The CDR3 DNA sequence: TGTGCCAGTAGTCCCTCGGTCTACAATGAGCAGTTCTTC. It codes for CASSPSVYNEQFF.